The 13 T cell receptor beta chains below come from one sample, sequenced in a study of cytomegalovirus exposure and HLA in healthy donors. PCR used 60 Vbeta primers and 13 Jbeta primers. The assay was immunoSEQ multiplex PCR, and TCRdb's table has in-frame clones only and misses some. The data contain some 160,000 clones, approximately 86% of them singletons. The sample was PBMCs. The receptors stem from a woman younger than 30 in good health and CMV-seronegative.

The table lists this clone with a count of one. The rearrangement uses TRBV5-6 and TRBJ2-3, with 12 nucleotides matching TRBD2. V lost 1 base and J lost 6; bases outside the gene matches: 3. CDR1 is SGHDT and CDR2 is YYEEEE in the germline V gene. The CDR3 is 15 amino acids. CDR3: CASSLLAGGRDTQYF. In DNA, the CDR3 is TGTGCCAGCAGCTTGCTAGCGGGGGGGAGGGATACGCAGTATTTT.

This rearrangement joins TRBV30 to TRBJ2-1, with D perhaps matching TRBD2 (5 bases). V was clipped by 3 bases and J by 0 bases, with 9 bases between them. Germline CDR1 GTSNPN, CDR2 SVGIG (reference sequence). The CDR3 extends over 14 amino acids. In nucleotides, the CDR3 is TGTGCCTGGAGGCCCCGGGACTCCTACAATGAGCAGTTCTTC. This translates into CAWRPRDSYNEQFF.

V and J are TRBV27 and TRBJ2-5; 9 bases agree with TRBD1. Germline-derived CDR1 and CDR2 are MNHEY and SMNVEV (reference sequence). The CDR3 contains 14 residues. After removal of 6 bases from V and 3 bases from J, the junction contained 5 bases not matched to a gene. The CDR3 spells CASSIRDREETQYF. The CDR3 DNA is TGTGCCAGCAGCATTAGGGACAGGGAAGAGACCCAGTACTTC.

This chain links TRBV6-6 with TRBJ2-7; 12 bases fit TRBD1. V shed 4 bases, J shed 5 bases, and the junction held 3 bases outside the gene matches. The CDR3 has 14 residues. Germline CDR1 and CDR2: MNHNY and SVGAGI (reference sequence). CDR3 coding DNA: TGTGCCAGCAGTTCCGGGACAGGGGGCAACGAGCAGTACTTC. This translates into CASSSGTGGNEQYF.

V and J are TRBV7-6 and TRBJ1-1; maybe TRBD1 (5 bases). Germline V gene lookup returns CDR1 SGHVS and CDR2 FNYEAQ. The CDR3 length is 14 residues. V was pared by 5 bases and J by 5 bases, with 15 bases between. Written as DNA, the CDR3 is TGTGCCAGCAGCCCCGGGGGAAGGCGGACTGAAGCTTTCTTT. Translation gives CASSPGGRRTEAFF.

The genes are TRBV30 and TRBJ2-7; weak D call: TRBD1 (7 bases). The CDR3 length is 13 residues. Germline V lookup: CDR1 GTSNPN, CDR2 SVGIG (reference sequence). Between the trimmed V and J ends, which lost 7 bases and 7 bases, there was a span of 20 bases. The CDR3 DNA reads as TGTGCCTTTCATCCAGGGGGGTTGGGGGAGCAGTACTTC. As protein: CAFHPGGLGEQYF.

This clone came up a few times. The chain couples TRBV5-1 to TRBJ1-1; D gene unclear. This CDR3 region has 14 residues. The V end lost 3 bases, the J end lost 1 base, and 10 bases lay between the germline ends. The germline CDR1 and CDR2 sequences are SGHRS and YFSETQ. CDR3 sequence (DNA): TGCGCCAGCAGCTGGGCATCAGGGAACACTGAAGCTTTCTTT. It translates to CASSWASGNTEAFF.

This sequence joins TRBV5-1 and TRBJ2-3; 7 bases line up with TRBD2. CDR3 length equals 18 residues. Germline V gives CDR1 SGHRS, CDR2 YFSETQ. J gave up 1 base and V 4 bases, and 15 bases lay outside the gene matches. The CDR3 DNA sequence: TGCGCCAGCAGCCCCGGGACTAACTTAAGGTGGGGCACAGATACGCAGTATTTT. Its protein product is CASSPGTNLRWGTDTQYF.

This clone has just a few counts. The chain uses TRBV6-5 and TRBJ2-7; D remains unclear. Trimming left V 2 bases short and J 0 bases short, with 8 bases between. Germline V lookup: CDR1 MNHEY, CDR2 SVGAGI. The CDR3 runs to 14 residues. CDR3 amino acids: CASSYLAGSYEQYF. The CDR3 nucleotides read TGTGCCAGCAGTTACCTCGCCGGCTCCTACGAGCAGTACTTC.

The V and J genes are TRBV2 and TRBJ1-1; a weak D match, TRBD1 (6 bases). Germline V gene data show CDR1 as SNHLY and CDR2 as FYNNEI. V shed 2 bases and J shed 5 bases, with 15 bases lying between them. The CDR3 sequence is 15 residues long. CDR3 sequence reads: CASSELWGGGTEAFF. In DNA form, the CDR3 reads TGTGCCAGCAGTGAATTGTGGGGAGGGGGGACTGAAGCTTTCTTT.

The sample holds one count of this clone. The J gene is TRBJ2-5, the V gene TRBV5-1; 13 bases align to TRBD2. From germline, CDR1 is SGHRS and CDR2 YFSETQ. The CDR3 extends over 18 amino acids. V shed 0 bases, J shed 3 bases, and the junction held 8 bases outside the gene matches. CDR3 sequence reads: CASSLGGTSGVGEETQYF. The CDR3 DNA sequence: TGCGCCAGCAGCTTGGGCGGGACTAGCGGGGTAGGTGAAGAGACCCAGTACTTC.

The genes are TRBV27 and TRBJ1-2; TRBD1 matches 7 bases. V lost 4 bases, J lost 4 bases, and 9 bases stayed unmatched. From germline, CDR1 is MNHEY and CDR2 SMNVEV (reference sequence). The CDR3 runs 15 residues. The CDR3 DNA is TGTGCCAGCAGTTCCGGGACAGTCCCACGCTATGGCTACACCTTC. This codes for CASSSGTVPRYGYTF.

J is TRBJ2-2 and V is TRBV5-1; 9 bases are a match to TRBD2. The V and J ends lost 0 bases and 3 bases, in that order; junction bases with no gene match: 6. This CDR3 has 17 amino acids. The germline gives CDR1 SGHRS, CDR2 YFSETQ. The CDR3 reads CASSLAMGLAYTGELFF. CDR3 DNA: TGCGCCAGCAGCTTGGCCATGGGACTAGCTTACACCGGGGAGCTGTTTTTT.